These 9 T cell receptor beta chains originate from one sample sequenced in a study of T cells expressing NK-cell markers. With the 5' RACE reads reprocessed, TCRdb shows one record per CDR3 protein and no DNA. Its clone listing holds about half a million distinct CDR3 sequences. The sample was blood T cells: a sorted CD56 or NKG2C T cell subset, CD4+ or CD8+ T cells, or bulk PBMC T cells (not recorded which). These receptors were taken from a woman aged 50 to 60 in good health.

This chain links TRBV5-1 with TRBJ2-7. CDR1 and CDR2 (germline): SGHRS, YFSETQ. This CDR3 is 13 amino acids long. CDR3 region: CASKASFTLEQYF.

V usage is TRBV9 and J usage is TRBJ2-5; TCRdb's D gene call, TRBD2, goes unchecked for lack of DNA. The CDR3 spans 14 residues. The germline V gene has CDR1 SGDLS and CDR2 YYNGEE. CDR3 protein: CASSTSGRAETQYF.

The CDR3 reads CATLGRGETQYF. V gene TRBV10-2 combines with J gene TRBJ2-5; there is no DNA to check the TCRdb D call of TRBD1. Germline-derived CDR1 and CDR2 are WSHSY and SAAADI. This CDR3 region has 12 residues.

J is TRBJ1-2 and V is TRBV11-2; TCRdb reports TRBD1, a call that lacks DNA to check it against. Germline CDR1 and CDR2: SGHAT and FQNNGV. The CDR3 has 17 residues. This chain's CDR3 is CASSLIQGTGNIGGYTF.

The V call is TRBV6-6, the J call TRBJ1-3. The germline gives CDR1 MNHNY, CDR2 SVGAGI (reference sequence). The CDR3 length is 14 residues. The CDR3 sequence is CASRQGGPGNTIYF.

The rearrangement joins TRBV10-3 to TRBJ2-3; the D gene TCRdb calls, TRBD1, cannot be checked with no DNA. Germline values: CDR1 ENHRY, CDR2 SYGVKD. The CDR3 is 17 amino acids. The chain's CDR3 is CAISAVSPWGRTDTQYF.

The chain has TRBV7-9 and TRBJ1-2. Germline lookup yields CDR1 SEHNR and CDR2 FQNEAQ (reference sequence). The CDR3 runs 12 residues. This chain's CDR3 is CASSQENYGYTF.

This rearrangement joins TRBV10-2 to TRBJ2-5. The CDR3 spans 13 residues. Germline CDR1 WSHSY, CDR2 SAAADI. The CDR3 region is CASRVRGKETQYF.

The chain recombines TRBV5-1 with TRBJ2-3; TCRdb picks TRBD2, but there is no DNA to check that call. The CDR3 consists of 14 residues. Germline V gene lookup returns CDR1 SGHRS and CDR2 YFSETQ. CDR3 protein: CASSLAGGPDTQYF.